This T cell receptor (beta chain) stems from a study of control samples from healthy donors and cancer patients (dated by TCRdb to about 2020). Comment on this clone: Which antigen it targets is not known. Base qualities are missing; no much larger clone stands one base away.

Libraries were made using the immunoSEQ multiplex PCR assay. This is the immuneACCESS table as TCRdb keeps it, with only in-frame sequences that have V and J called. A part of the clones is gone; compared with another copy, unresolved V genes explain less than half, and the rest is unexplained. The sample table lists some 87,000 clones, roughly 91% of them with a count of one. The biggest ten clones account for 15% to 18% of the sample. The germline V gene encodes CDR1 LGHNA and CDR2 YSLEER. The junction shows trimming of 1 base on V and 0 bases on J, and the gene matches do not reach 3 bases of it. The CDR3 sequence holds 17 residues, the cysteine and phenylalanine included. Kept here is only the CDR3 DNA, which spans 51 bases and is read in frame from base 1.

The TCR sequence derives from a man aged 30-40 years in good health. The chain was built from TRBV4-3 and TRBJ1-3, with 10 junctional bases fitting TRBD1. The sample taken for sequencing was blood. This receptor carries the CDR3 CASSQAGQGGSGNTIYF. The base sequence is TGCGCCAGCAGCCAAGCCGGACAGGGGGGCTCTGGAAACACCATATATTTT.